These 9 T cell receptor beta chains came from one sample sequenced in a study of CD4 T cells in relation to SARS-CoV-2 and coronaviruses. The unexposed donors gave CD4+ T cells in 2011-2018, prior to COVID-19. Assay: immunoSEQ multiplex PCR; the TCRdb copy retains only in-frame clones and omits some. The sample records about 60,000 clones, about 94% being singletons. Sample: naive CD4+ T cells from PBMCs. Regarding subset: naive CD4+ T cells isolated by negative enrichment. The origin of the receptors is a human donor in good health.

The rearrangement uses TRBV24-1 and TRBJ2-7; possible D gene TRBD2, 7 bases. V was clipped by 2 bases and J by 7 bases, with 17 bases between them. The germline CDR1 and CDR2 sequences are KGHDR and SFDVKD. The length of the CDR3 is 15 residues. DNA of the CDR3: TGTGCCACCAGTGATTCGCGGAGGGGGGGAGGTGAGCAGTACTTC. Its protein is CATSDSRRGGGEQYF.

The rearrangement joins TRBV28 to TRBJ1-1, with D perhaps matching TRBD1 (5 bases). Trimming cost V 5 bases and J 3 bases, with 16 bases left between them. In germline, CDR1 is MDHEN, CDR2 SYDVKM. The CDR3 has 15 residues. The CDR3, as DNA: TGTGCCAGCAGTCCGCCATCCCCGGGGGACACTGAAGCTTTCTTT. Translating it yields CASSPPSPGDTEAFF.

This CDR3 reads CASSGTPSNQPQHF. DNA for the CDR3: TGTGCCAGCAGTGGGACACCTAGCAATCAGCCCCAGCATTTT. The chain carries TRBV28 and TRBJ1-5, with D perhaps TRBD1 (6 bases). CDR1 and CDR2 from the germline V gene are MDHEN and SYDVKM. Trimming cost V 5 bases and J 0 bases, with 8 bases left between them. CDR3 length equals 14 residues.

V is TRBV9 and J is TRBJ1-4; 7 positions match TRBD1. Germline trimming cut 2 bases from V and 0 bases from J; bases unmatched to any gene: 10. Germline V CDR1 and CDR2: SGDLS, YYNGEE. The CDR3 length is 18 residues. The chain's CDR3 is CASSVSETGRTTNEKLFF. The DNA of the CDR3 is TGTGCCAGCAGCGTCTCTGAGACAGGGAGGACAACTAATGAAAAACTGTTTTTT.

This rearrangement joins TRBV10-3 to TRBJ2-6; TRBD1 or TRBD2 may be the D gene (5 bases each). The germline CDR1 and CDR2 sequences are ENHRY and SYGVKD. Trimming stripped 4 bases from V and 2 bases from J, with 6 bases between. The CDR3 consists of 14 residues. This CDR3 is CAISGGPGANVLTF. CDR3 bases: TGTGCCATCAGTGGGGGACCTGGGGCCAACGTCCTGACTTTC.

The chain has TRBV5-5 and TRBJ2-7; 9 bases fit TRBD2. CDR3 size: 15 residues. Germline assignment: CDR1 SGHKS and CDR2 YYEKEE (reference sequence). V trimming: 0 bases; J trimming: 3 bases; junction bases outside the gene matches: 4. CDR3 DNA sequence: TGTGCCAGCAGCTTGGTGGGACTAGCTTACTACGAGCAGTACTTC. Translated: CASSLVGLAYYEQYF.

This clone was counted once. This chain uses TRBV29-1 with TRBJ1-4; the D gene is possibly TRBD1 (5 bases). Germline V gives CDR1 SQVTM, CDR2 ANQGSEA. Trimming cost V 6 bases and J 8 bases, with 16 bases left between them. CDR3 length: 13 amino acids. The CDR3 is CSVFRQRGEKLFF. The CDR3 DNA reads TGCAGCGTGTTTAGACAGAGAGGGGAAAAACTGTTTTTT.

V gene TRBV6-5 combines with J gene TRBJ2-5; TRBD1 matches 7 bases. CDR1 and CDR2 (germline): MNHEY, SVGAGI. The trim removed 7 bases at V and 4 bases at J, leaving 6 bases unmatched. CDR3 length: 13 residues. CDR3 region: CASTRGWRETQYF. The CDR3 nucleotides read TGTGCCAGCACCAGGGGGTGGCGAGAGACCCAGTACTTC.

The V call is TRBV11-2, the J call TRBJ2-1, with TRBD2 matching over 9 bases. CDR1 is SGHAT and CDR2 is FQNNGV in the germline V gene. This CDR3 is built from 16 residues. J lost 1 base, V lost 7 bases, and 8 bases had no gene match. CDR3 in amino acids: CASTTIAGASYNEQFF. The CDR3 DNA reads TGTGCCAGCACTACTATAGCGGGAGCGTCCTACAATGAGCAGTTCTTC.